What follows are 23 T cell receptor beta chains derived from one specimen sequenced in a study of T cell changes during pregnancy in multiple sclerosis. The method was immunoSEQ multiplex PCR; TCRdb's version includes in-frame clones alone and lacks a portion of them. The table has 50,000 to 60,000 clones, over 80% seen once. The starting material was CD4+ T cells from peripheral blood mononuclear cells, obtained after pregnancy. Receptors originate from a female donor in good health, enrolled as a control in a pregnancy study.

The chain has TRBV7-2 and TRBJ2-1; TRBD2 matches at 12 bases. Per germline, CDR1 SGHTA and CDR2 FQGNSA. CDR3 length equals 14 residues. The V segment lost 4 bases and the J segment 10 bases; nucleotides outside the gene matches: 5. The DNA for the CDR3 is TGTGCCAGCAGCTCTAGCGGGGGGGCCAGGGAGCAGTTCTTC. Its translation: CASSSSGGAREQFF.

As DNA, the CDR3 is TGTGCCAGCAGTGCGCGGAGATTTAACACTGAAGCTTTCTTT. Translated: CASSARRFNTEAFF. The genes are TRBV2 and TRBJ1-1; D is uncertain. The V gene's germline CDR1 is SNHLY and CDR2 FYNNEI. CDR3 length: 14 amino acids. V gave up 4 bases and J gave up 2 bases, with 11 bases separating them. The whole variable domain, filled in from reference TRBV2 and TRBJ1-1, reads EPEVTQTPSHQVTQMGQEVILRCVPISNHLYFYWYRQILGQKVEFLVSFYNNEISEKSEIFDDQFSVERPDGSNFTLKIRSTKLEDSAMYFCASSARRFNTEAFFGQGTRLTVV.

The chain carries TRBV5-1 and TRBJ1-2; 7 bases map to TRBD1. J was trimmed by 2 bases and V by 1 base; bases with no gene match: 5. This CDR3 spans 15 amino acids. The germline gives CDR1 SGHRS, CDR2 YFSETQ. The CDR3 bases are TGCGCCAGCAGCTTGATCGAGGGGGCGAACTATGGCTACACCTTC. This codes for CASSLIEGANYGYTF.

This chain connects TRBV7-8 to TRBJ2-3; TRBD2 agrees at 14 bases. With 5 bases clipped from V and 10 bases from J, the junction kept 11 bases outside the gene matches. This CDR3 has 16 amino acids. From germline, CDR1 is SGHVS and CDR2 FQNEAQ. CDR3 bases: TGTGCCAGCAGCATGCCGACTAGCGGGGGGGATGGTTCGCAGTATTTT. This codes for CASSMPTSGGDGSQYF.

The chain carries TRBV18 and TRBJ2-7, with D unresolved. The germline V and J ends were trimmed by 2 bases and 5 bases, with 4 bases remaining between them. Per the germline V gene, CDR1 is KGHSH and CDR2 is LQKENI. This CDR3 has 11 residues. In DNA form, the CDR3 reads TGTGCCAGCTCACCAGGCCACGAGCAGTACTTC. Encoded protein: CASSPGHEQYF.

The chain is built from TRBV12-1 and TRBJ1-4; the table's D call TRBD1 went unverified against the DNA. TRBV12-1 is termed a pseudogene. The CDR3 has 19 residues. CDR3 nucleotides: TGTGCCAGCAGCTTCCCCGGGACAGCCCCCCAAAAACCGCCTGAAAAACTGTTTTTT. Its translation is CASSFPGTAPQKPPEKLFF.

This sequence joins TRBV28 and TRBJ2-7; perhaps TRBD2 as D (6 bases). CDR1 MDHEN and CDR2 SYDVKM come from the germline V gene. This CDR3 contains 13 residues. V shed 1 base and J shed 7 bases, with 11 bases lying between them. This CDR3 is CASSLSRAGEQYF. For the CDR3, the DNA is TGTGCCAGCAGTTTATCAAGGGCGGGGGAGCAGTACTTC.

The CDR3: CASSLWTGLRQPQHF. In nucleotides, the CDR3 is TGTGCCAGCAGCCTATGGACAGGGCTACGGCAGCCCCAGCATTTT. The chain links TRBV5-6 to TRBJ1-5, with TRBD1 matching 8 bases. The CDR3 loop spans 15 amino acids. Trimming at V came to 4 bases and at J to 7 bases, leaving 10 bases not matched to a gene. In germline, CDR1 is SGHDT, CDR2 YYEEEE.

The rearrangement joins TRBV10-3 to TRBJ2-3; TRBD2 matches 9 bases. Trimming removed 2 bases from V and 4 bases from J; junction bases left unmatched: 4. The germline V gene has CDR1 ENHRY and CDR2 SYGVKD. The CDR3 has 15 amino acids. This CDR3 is CAISEGLAFADTQYF. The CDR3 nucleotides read TGTGCCATCAGTGAGGGACTAGCGTTCGCAGATACGCAGTATTTT.

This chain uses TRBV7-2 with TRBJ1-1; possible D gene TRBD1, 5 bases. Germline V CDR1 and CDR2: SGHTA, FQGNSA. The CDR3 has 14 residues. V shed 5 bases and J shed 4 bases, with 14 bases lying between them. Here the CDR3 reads CASSQTARGTEAFF. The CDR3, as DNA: TGTGCCAGCAGCCAGACAGCTCGTGGCACTGAAGCTTTCTTT.

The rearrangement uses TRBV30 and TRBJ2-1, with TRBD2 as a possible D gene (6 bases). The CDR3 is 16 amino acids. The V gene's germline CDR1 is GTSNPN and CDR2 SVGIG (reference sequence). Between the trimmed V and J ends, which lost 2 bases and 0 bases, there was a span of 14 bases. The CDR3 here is CAWSRGSSSSYNEQFF. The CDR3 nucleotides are TGTGCCTGGAGTCGGGGGTCTTCTAGCTCCTACAATGAGCAGTTCTTC.

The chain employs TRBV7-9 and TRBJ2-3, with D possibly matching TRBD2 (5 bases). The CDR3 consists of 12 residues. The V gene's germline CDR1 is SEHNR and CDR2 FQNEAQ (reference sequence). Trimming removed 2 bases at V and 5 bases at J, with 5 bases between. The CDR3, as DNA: TGTGCCAGCAGCTTACGGGAAGATACGCAGTATTTT. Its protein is CASSLREDTQYF.

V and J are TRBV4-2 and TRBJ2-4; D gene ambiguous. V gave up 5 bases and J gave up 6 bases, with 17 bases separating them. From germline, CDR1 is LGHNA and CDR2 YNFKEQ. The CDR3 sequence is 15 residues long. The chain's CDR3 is CASSGSTQPLNIQYF. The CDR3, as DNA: TGTGCCAGCAGCGGCAGCACACAGCCCCTAAACATTCAGTACTTC.

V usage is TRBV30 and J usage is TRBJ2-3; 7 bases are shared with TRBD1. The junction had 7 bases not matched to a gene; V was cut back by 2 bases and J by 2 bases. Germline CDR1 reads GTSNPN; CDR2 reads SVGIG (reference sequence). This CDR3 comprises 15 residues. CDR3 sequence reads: CAWSPRDRFTDTQYF. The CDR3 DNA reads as TGTGCCTGGAGTCCCCGGGACAGATTCACAGATACGCAGTATTTT.

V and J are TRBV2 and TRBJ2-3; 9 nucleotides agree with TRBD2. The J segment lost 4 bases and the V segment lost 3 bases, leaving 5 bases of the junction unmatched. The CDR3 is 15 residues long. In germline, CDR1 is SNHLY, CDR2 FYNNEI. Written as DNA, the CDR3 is TGTGCCAGCAGTGACAGTAGCGGGGGTGCAGATACGCAGTATTTT. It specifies CASSDSSGGADTQYF.

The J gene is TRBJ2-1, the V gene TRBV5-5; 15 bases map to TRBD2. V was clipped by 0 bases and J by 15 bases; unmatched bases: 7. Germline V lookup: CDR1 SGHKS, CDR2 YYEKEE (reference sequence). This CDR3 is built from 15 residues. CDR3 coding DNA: TGTGCCAGCAGCTTGGGGACTAGCGGGGGGGCTATTCCGTTCTTC. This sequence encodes CASSLGTSGGAIPFF.

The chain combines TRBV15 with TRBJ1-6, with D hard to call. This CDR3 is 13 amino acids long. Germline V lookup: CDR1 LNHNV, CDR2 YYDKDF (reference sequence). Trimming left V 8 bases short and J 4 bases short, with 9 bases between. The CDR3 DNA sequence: TGTGCCACCTCCTACAGTTATAATTCACCCCTCCACTTT. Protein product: CATSYSYNSPLHF.

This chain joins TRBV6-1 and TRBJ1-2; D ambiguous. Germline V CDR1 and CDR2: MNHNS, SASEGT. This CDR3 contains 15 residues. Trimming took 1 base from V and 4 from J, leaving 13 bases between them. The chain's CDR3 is CASSEEHLKFYGYTF. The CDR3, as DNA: TGTGCCAGCAGTGAAGAACACCTGAAATTCTATGGCTACACCTTC.

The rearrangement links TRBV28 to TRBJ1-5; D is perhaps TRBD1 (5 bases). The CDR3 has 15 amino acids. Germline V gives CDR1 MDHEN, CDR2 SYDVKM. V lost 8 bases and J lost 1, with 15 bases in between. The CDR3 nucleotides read TGTGCCAGCCATCGACAGTCCTCCAGCAATCAGCCCCAGCATTTT. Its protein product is CASHRQSSSNQPQHF.

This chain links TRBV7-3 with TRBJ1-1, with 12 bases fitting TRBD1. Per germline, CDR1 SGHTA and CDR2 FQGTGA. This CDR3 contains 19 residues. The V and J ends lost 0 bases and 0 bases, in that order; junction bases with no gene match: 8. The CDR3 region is CASSLTGQGAGRLNTEAFF. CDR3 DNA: TGTGCCAGCAGCTTAACGGGACAGGGGGCAGGGCGTTTGAACACTGAAGCTTTCTTT.

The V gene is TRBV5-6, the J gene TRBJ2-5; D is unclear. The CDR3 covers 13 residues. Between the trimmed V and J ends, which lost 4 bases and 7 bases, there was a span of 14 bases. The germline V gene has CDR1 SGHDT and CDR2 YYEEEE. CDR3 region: CASSPRKPRTQYF. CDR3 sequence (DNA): TGTGCCAGCAGCCCCAGGAAGCCCCGGACCCAGTACTTC.

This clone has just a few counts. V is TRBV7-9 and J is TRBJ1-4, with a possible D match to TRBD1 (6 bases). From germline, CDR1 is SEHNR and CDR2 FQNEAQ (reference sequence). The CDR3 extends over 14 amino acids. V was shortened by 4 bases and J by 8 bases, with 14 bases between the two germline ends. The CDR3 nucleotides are TGTGCCAGCAGCTACAGGGCCCAGGGAGAAAAACTGTTTTTT. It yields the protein CASSYRAQGEKLFF.

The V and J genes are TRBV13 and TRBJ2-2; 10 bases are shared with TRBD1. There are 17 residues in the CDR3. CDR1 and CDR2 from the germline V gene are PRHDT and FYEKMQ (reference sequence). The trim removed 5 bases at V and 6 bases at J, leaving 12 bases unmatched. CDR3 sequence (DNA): TGTGCCAGCAGCCGCCCTCCGGGACAGGGGTATTCCGGGGAGCTGTTTTTT. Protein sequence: CASSRPPGQGYSGELFF. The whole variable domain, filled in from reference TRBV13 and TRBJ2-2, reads AAGVIQSPRHLIKEKRETATLKCYPIPRHDTVYWYQQGPGQDPQFLISFYEKMQSDKGSIPDRFSAQQFSDYHSELNMSSLELGDSALYFCASSRPPGQGYSGELFFGEGSRLTVL.